This entry features one T cell receptor beta chain sequence. Antigen: not known. This record comes from a study of blood T cells in healthy people across ages. The study, taken as a whole, reports: CMV status of donors was not determined, possibly confounding expanded clonotype changes.

With a J-beta primer mix and a sample-barcoded 5' primer, a second PCR ran roughly 7 to 11 cycles. From the 5' RACE reads, TCRdb called clonotypes with MiXCR, one entry per CDR3 protein. The data contain approximately 2,000,000 distinct CDR3 sequences, about two fifths of them singletons. Germline V lookup: CDR1 SEHNR, CDR2 FQNEAQ (reference sequence). J gave up 5 bases and V 0 bases, and 3 bases lay outside the gene matches. This CDR3 is built from 15 residues. The sample taken for sequencing was blood. This clonotype originated in a human donor in good health. The V gene is TRBV7-9, the J gene TRBJ2-5; 10 nucleotides agree with TRBD1. The CDR3 reads CASSLAAGQGETQYF. CDR3 coding DNA: TGTGCCAGCAGCTTAGCGGCGGGACAGGGGGAGACCCAGTACTTC.